This T cell receptor beta chain appears in the sequencing data of a study of blood T cell repertoires in COVID-19. On the study more broadly: Italy, Spain and the United States were the sources of the convalescent and acute COVID-19 samples. In each case, the material was cDNA or gDNA derived from T cells, B-cell-depleted T cells, or PBMCs.

CDR3 length equals 15 residues. CDR1 MNHNY and CDR2 SVGAGI come from the germline V gene (reference sequence). Trimming pared 4 bases from V and 3 bases from J, leaving 14 bases between. As handled by the study authors: Quantification of nucleated cells was approximated via reference gene primer amplification. Sequencing used immunoSEQ multiplex PCR; TCRdb keeps in-frame clones, though not all of them. That table is the source of V, J and clone size, and D and trimming were worked out from the DNA. The sample records about 57,000 clones, roughly four fifths being singletons. The TCR comes from a woman of 80 years or more with acute or convalescent COVID-19. This chain connects TRBV6-6 to TRBJ2-3; tentatively, D is TRBD2 (6 bases). Sequencing was carried out using peripheral blood. The CDR3 DNA sequence: TGTGCCAGCAGTTCGCCGGCGGGGCGTACAGATACGCAGTATTTT. Amino acids: CASSSPAGRTDTQYF.